A single sample gave rise to the 6 T cell receptor beta chains below, sequenced in a study of T cell responses to AZD1222 COVID-19 vaccine. Profiled with immunoSEQ multiplex PCR; TCRdb holds only in-frame clones, not every one. This sample carries fewer than 130,000 clones, around 94% of them seen once, and the ten largest clones take approximately 2.2%. The sample was peripheral blood, taken on day 0 of AZD1222 vaccination. The receptor source for this set is an adult in good health.

The chain combines TRBV20-1 with TRBJ2-1; TRBD2 aligns across 9 bases. Germline V gene sequence: CDR1 DFQATT, CDR2 SNEGSKA (reference sequence). The CDR3 is made up of 15 amino acids. Germline trimming cut 3 bases from V and 6 bases from J; bases unmatched to any gene: 9. The CDR3 sequence: CSASEAAGGFNEQFF. DNA for the CDR3: TGCAGTGCTAGTGAGGCAGCGGGAGGTTTCAATGAGCAGTTCTTC.

This chain links TRBV19 with TRBJ2-3; 8 bases match TRBD2. The CDR3 is 14 residues long. V was pared by 6 bases and J by 4 bases, with 6 bases of the junction left unmatched. The germline V gene encodes CDR1 LNHDA and CDR2 SQIVND (reference sequence). In DNA, the CDR3 is TGTGCCAGTAGCGGGAGGGCCTACGCAGATACGCAGTATTTT. Amino acids: CASSGRAYADTQYF.

This sequence joins TRBV28 and TRBJ2-2, with unresolved D. CDR1 and CDR2 (germline): MDHEN, SYDVKM. CDR3 size: 12 residues. Trimming took 2 bases from V and 7 from J, leaving 5 bases between them. The CDR3 loop reads CASSLLVGELFF. DNA of the CDR3: TGTGCCAGCAGTTTACTCGTCGGGGAGCTGTTTTTT.

The CDR3 sequence is CASRLDGTYEQYF. Here the CDR3 DNA reads TGTGCCAGCCGCCTAGACGGCACCTACGAGCAGTACTTC. V and J are TRBV7-9 and TRBJ2-7; D is unclear. Germline V gene data show CDR1 as SEHNR and CDR2 as FQNEAQ (reference sequence). CDR3 size: 13 residues. Trimming removed 8 bases at V and 2 bases at J, with 13 bases between. The full variable domain, its missing parts supplied by reference TRBV7-9 and TRBJ2-7, is DTGVSQNPRHKITKRGQNVTFRCDPISEHNRLYWYRQTLGQGPEFLTYFQNEAQLEKSRLLSDRFSAERPKGSFSTLEIQRTEQGDSAMYLCASRLDGTYEQYFGPGTRLTVT.

This rearrangement joins TRBV5-6 to TRBJ2-7; D not certain. The length of the CDR3 is 14 residues. Per germline, CDR1 SGHDT and CDR2 YYEEEE. V gave up 1 base and J gave up 2 bases, with 10 bases separating them. The CDR3 loop reads CASSLRQAPYEQYF. The CDR3 DNA follows: TGTGCCAGCAGCTTGAGGCAGGCCCCCTACGAGCAGTACTTC.

This clone was observed a single time. CDR3 in amino acids: CASSTGQGYNQPQHF. The DNA for the CDR3 is TGTGCCAGTAGTACTGGACAGGGTTACAATCAGCCCCAGCATTTT. The J gene is TRBJ1-5, the V gene TRBV19; TRBD1 matches 8 bases. The CDR3 runs 15 residues. Germline assignment: CDR1 LNHDA and CDR2 SQIVND (reference sequence). Germline trimming cut 4 bases from V and 3 bases from J; bases unmatched to any gene: 5.